These 30 T cell receptor beta chains share one sample of origin, sequenced in a study of cytomegalovirus exposure and HLA in healthy donors. The primer mix had 60 Vbeta and 13 Jbeta primers. Only in-frame clones appear in the TCRdb table, and some are missing; sequencing was by immunoSEQ multiplex PCR. The sample lists 150,000 to 200,000 clones; around nine tenths were seen once. Input material: PBMCs. The receptors were gathered from a woman aged 18-29 years in good health and CMV-seronegative.

This clone was picked up one time. Other nucleotide sequences from this sample produce the same CDR3. The DNA of the CDR3 is TGTGCCAGCATCACGGGGCACCTAGGACTAGCGGGGGGAGTTGACACAGATACGCAGTATTTT. It encodes CASITGHLGLAGGVDTDTQYF. The chain employs TRBV6-8 and TRBJ2-3; 14 bases map to TRBD2. V trimming: 7 bases; J trimming: 2 bases; junction bases outside the gene matches: 20. The CDR3 runs to 21 residues. Germline-derived CDR1 and CDR2 are MNHGY and SAAAGT.

V is TRBV10-2 and J is TRBJ1-6, with 9 positions matching TRBD1. With 7 bases clipped from V and 9 bases from J, the junction kept 7 bases outside the gene matches. The length of the CDR3 is 14 residues. The V gene's germline CDR1 is WSHSY and CDR2 SAAADI. In DNA form, the CDR3 reads TGCGCCAGCACCCTGGGACAGGGAGGTTCACCCCTCCACTTT. This gives the protein CASTLGQGGSPLHF.

The chain has TRBV19 and TRBJ2-1; 7 nucleotides match TRBD1. Looked up from germline, CDR1 is LNHDA and CDR2 is SQIVND (reference sequence). There are 14 residues in the CDR3. V shed 2 bases and J 6 bases; nucleotides not matched to a gene: 4. CDR3 residues: CASSITRGSNEQFF. The CDR3, as DNA: TGTGCCAGTAGTATAACCAGGGGGAGCAATGAGCAGTTCTTC.

V gene TRBV7-9 combines with J gene TRBJ1-5; tentatively, D is TRBD1 (5 bases). The CDR3 is made up of 13 amino acids. Germline CDR1 reads SEHNR; CDR2 reads FQNEAQ (reference sequence). Deletions cut 5 bases from V and 7 bases from J, with 12 bases between. As DNA, the CDR3 is TGTGCCAGCAGCCTCGGGGGTTCCCAGCCCCAGCATTTT. Translated: CASSLGGSQPQHF.

The gene calls are TRBV4-1 and TRBJ2-5; 9 bases are a match to TRBD1. The closer fit of TRBJ2-7 to the DNA end suggests the J call may be wrong. The CDR3 consists of 14 residues. From germline, CDR1 is MGHRA and CDR2 YSYEKL. CDR3 in DNA: TGCGCCAGCAGCCAGGCGACAGGGGGGTACGAGCAGTACTTC. It codes for CASSQATGGYEQYF.

The CDR3 DNA is TGTGCCAGCAGCGCCCATAGCGGGGGGCGTCTTTCCGATGAGCAGTTCTTC. Its translation: CASSAHSGGRLSDEQFF. The rearrangement uses TRBV9 and TRBJ2-1; 10 nucleotides line up with TRBD2. The germline gives CDR1 SGDLS, CDR2 YYNGEE. V lost 3 bases to trimming and J lost 8 bases; unmatched junction nucleotides: 14. The CDR3 loop spans 17 amino acids.

Note on this clone: Germline is not matched at one junction end, which may reflect a read error. This chain joins TRBV25-1 and TRBJ2-1; 12 bases align to TRBD2. Germline CDR1 reads MGHDK; CDR2 reads SYGVNS. CDR3 length: 16 residues. This CDR3 is CASSESTSGRRNEQLF. The CDR3 DNA sequence: TGTGCCAGCAGTGAATCTACTAGCGGGAGGAGGAATGAGCAGCTCTTC.

The chain couples TRBV18 to TRBJ1-1, with D tentatively TRBD1 (5 bases). This CDR3 comprises 12 residues. Germline V gene sequence: CDR1 KGHSH, CDR2 LQKENI. Trimming shortened V by 3 bases and J by 8 bases, and 10 bases separated the two germline ends. The chain's CDR3 is CASSPDRDEAFF. The CDR3 nucleotides read TGTGCCAGCTCACCCGACAGAGACGAAGCTTTCTTT.

V is TRBV7-3 and J is TRBJ2-5; the match to TRBD2 covers 11 bases. Germline V gene sequence: CDR1 SGHTA, CDR2 FQGTGA. Trimming took 5 bases from V and 2 from J; bases not matched to a gene: 4. The length of the CDR3 is 15 residues. The CDR3: CASSRGLADQETQYF. CDR3 DNA sequence: TGTGCCAGCAGCAGGGGACTAGCGGATCAAGAGACCCAGTACTTC.

The chain joins TRBV11-3 to TRBJ2-3; 7 nucleotides align to TRBD2. The germline CDR1 and CDR2 sequences are SGHNT and YENEEA. The CDR3 loop spans 16 amino acids. J lost 0 bases, V lost 5 bases, and 8 bases had no gene match. As DNA, the CDR3 is TGTGCCAGCAGCGGCCCCCTAGCGGCTAGCACAGATACGCAGTATTTT. It is translated as CASSGPLAASTDTQYF.

This clone was counted once. V is TRBV5-6 and J is TRBJ2-5; 7 bases are shared with TRBD2. Trimming removed 0 bases from V and 4 bases from J; junction bases left unmatched: 3. Germline CDR1 reads SGHDT; CDR2 reads YYEEEE. The length of the CDR3 is 14 residues. The CDR3, as DNA: TGTGCCAGCAGCTTGGCAACGGGGGGAGAGACCCAGTACTTC. Translating gives CASSLATGGETQYF.

The V and J genes are TRBV2 and TRBJ2-1; 15 bases fit TRBD2. The germline V gene encodes CDR1 SNHLY and CDR2 FYNNEI. V trimming: 6 bases; J trimming: 3 bases; junction bases outside the gene matches: 9. The CDR3 runs to 18 residues. As DNA, the CDR3 is TGTGCCAGCAGCGGACTAGCGGGAGGGCCCGGGTTCTACAATGAGCAGTTCTTC. It encodes CASSGLAGGPGFYNEQFF. The full variable domain, rest sourced from reference TRBV2 and TRBJ2-1, is EPEVTQTPSHQVTQMGQEVILRCVPISNHLYFYWYRQILGQKVEFLVSFYNNEISEKSEIFDDQFSVERPDGSNFTLKIRSTKLEDSAMYFCASSGLAGGPGFYNEQFFGPGTRLTVL.

V is TRBV6-1 and J is TRBJ2-1; TRBD2 aligns across 7 bases. The CDR3 loop spans 15 amino acids. Germline values: CDR1 MNHNS, CDR2 SASEGT. The V and J ends lost 4 bases and 9 bases, in that order; junction bases with no gene match: 12. Here the CDR3 DNA reads TGTGCCAGCAGTGGGGCCGGGGGGTCGGAACTTGAGCAGTTCTTC. Translation: CASSGAGGSELEQFF.

The chain is built from TRBV4-1 and TRBJ1-4; maybe TRBD1 (5 bases). Trimming removed 4 bases at V and 0 bases at J, with 9 bases between. The CDR3 has 15 residues. The germline V gene encodes CDR1 MGHRA and CDR2 YSYEKL. In nucleotides, the CDR3 is TGCGCCAGCAGCCTGGGGCCTGCAACTAATGAAAAACTGTTTTTT. Protein: CASSLGPATNEKLFF.

In regard to this clone: One end of the junction does not line up with germline, which may come from a read error. For the CDR3, the DNA is TGTGCCAGCAGCAAATCTAGAGACTTC. It is translated as CASSKSRDF. J is TRBJ2-5 and V is TRBV5-8; no definite D call. This CDR3 has 9 residues. The germline gives CDR1 SGHTS, CDR2 YDEGEE.

The chain links TRBV6-4 to TRBJ2-6; 9 nucleotides align to TRBD1. The junction had 1 base not matched to a gene; V was cut back by 5 bases and J by 2 bases. CDR1 MRHNA and CDR2 SNTAGT come from the germline V gene. The CDR3 is made up of 15 amino acids. CDR3 protein: CASSRQGAGANVLTF. DNA of the CDR3: TGTGCCAGCAGTCGACAGGGGGCTGGGGCCAACGTCCTGACTTTC.

The chain combines TRBV28 with TRBJ1-6; 9 nucleotides align to TRBD1. V gave up 4 bases and J gave up 3 bases; unmatched junction bases: 4. Germline V lookup: CDR1 MDHEN, CDR2 SYDVKM. The CDR3 loop spans 16 amino acids. The chain's CDR3 is CASSSGTGFYNSPLHF. Written as DNA, the CDR3 is TGTGCCAGCAGTTCAGGGACAGGGTTCTATAATTCACCCCTCCACTTT.

This chain links TRBV7-6 with TRBJ2-3; D not certain. In germline, CDR1 is SGHVS, CDR2 FNYEAQ. Trimming took off 5 bases at V and 5 bases at J, with 8 bases between the two ends. This CDR3 spans 12 amino acids. In DNA form, the CDR3 reads TGTGCCAGCAGCCAGGTGAGAGATACGCAGTATTTT. It codes for CASSQVRDTQYF.

The chain joins TRBV6-6 to TRBJ1-1; TRBD1 matches at 8 bases. The CDR3 extends over 16 amino acids. The trim removed 4 bases at V and 1 base at J, leaving 8 bases unmatched. The germline CDR1 and CDR2 sequences are MNHNY and SVGAGI (reference sequence). The CDR3 loop is CASSSFGTGGNTEAFF. Here the CDR3 DNA reads TGTGCCAGCAGTTCCTTCGGGACAGGCGGGAACACTGAAGCTTTCTTT.

The chain has TRBV29-1 and TRBJ2-1; D call uncertain. V gave up 4 bases and J gave up 5 bases, with 9 bases separating them. Germline V CDR1 and CDR2: SQVTM, ANQGSEA. The CDR3 has 12 residues. The CDR3 sequence: CSVGGQNNEQFF. The CDR3 coding sequence is TGCAGCGTTGGTGGGCAGAACAATGAGCAGTTCTTC.

This clone was seen more than once but under ten times. A far larger clone lies a single base away; this is likely a read error. The sample has other DNA sequences that encode this CDR3 too. This chain joins TRBV25-1 and TRBJ2-1; TRBD2 matches 9 bases. This CDR3 comprises 18 residues. CDR1 is MGHDK, CDR2 SYGVNS, per germline. V lost 3 bases to trimming and J lost 6 bases; unmatched junction nucleotides: 15. The CDR3 here is CASSEGSGVGLAVNEQFF. The CDR3 nucleotides read TGTGCCAGCAGTGAGGGTTCGGGGGTGGGACTAGCCGTCAATGAGCAGTTCTTC.

The V gene is TRBV30, the J gene TRBJ1-3; weak D call: TRBD1 (5 bases). Germline V gene lookup returns CDR1 GTSNPN and CDR2 SVGIG (reference sequence). The CDR3 is 11 residues long. The V and J ends lost 0 bases and 8 bases respectively, with 5 bases between them. CDR3 region: CAWSVGDTIYF. CDR3 coding DNA: TGTGCCTGGAGTGTAGGGGACACCATATATTTT. Variable domain in full (rest from reference TRBV30 and TRBJ1-3): SQTIHQWPATLVQPVGSPLSLECTVEGTSNPNLYWYRQAAGRGLQLLFYSVGIGQISSEVPQNLSASRPQDRQFILSSKKLLLSDSGFYLCAWSVGDTIYFGEGSWLTVV.

This chain joins TRBV7-6 and TRBJ2-1; D possibly corresponds to TRBD1 (6 bases). V lost 5 bases and J 1 base, leaving 15 bases between the germline ends. This CDR3 region has 16 residues. CDR1 SGHVS and CDR2 FNYEAQ come from the germline V gene. In DNA, the CDR3 is TGTGCCAGCAGCCCCTTCTTTGGACAGTCCTACAATGAGCAGTTCTTC. Protein sequence: CASSPFFGQSYNEQFF. The full variable domain, with the rest looked up from reference TRBV7-6 and TRBJ2-1, is GAGVSQSPRYKVTKRGQDVALRCDPISGHVSLYWYRQALGQGPEFLTYFNYEAQQDKSGLPNDRFSAERPEGSISTLTIQRTEQRDSAMYRCASSPFFGQSYNEQFFGPGTRLTVL.

The genes are TRBV25-1 and TRBJ2-5, with 7 bases lining up with TRBD2. Germline CDR1 and CDR2: MGHDK and SYGVNS. The CDR3 runs 14 residues. J lost 5 bases, V lost 4 bases, and 7 bases had no gene match. CDR3 DNA sequence: TGTGCCAGCAGTGCCCGACTAGCCGGGGAGACCCAGTACTTC. Translated, it gives CASSARLAGETQYF.

The chain links TRBV7-8 to TRBJ2-7; a possible D gene is TRBD2 (5 bases). Germline V gene lookup returns CDR1 SGHVS and CDR2 FQNEAQ. V shed 3 bases and J shed 1 base, with 13 bases lying between them. The CDR3 sequence is 15 residues long. CDR3: CASSFSRVNSYEQYF. The CDR3 DNA follows: TGTGCCAGCAGCTTCTCGCGGGTGAATTCCTACGAGCAGTACTTC.

The chain recombines TRBV5-5 with TRBJ1-1, with D perhaps matching TRBD1 (5 bases). This CDR3 spans 14 amino acids. Per germline, CDR1 SGHKS and CDR2 YYEKEE (reference sequence). The V end was cut by 0 bases, the J end by 11 bases, with 17 bases between. Here the CDR3 reads CASSLGQGGLVAFF. The CDR3 bases are TGTGCCAGCAGCTTGGGGCAGGGTGGTCTCGTGGCTTTCTTT.

Turning to this clone: This sample also contains other DNA sequences that code for the same CDR3. The rearrangement joins TRBV7-2 to TRBJ1-2; 9 nucleotides match TRBD1. CDR3 size: 13 residues. V dropped 5 bases and J dropped 5; count of bases not matched to a gene: 3. Germline values: CDR1 SGHTA, CDR2 FQGNSA. In DNA, the CDR3 is TGTGCCAGCAGCACGACAGGGGGATATGGCTACACCTTC. Amino acids: CASSTTGGYGYTF.

V and J are TRBV7-3 and TRBJ2-5, with 9 bases fitting TRBD2. V lost 2 bases and J lost 3; bases outside the gene matches: 4. Germline assignment: CDR1 SGHTA and CDR2 FQGTGA. This CDR3 is built from 15 residues. The CDR3 here is CASSLSVAGEETQYF. Here the CDR3 DNA reads TGTGCCAGCAGCTTATCGGTAGCGGGAGAAGAGACCCAGTACTTC.

This clone was found once. CDR3 protein: CASRESASSYNEQFF. CDR3 DNA: TGCGCCAGCAGGGAGAGCGCAAGCTCCTACAATGAGCAGTTCTTC. The chain carries TRBV5-1 and TRBJ2-1; unclear D gene. The length of the CDR3 is 15 residues. From germline, CDR1 is SGHRS and CDR2 YFSETQ. Trimming stripped 5 bases from V and 0 bases from J, with 12 bases between.

The chain links TRBV19 to TRBJ2-3; 9 positions match TRBD2. The CDR3 runs to 16 residues. Germline CDR1 and CDR2: LNHDA and SQIVND (reference sequence). J was trimmed by 1 base and V by 5 bases; bases with no gene match: 7. The CDR3 sequence: CASSPGSGSGTDTQYF. The CDR3 DNA reads as TGTGCCAGTAGTCCAGGTAGCGGGAGCGGCACAGATACGCAGTATTTT.